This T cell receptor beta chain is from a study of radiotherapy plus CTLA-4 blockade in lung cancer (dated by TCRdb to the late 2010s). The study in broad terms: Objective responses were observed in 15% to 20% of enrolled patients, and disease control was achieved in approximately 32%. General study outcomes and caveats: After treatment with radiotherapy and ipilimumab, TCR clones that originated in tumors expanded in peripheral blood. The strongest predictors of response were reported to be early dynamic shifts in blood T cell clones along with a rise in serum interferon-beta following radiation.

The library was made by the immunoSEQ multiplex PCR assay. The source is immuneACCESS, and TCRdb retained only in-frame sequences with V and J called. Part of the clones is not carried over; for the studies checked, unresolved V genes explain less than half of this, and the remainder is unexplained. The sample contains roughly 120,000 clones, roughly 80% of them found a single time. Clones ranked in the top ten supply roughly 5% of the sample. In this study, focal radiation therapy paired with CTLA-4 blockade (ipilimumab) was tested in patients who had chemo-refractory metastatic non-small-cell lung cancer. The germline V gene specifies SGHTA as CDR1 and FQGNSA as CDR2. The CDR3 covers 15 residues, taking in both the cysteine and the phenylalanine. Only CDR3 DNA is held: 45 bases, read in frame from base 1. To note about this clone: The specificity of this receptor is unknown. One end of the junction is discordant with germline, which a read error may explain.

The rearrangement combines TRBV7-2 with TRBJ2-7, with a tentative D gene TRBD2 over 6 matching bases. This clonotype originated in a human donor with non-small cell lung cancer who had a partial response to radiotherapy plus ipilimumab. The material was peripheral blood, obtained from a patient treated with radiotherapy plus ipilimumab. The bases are TGTGCCAGCAGCCGAGCGTCCGGGAGCTCCAACGAGCAGTACTTC. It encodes CASSRASGSSNEQYF.